This entry concerns a single T cell receptor beta chain. The antigen remains unidentified. Clones were read by immunoSEQ multiplex PCR, and TCRdb kept only the in-frame ones, dropping some. The sample lists tens of thousands of clones; roughly 70% were seen once. These data belong to a study of vaccination effects on CD4 cells after COVID-19. Sequencing was preceded by expansion of antigen-specific CD4+ T cells with viral peptide pools in the ViraFEST assay. Investigators separated out CD4+ T cells once 9 to 11 days of culture had passed. Among the vaccine recipients, none had a prior SARS-CoV-2 infection, and nucleocapsid antibodies were negative. The ends lost 3 bases at V and 9 bases at J; junction bases unmatched: 10. The CDR3 totals 14 residues. Per germline, CDR1 ENHRY and CDR2 SYGVKD.

J is TRBJ1-2 and V is TRBV10-3; 7 positions match TRBD1. The specimen comprised CD4+ T cells from PBMCs cultured with SARS-CoV-2 spike peptides, sampled before COVID-19 vaccination. This TCR derives from a human donor who received a COVID-19 vaccine. The CDR3 nucleotides read TGTGCCATCAGTGAAAGGGACAGAGGTTCGAGCTACACCTTC. It is translated as CAISERDRGSSYTF.